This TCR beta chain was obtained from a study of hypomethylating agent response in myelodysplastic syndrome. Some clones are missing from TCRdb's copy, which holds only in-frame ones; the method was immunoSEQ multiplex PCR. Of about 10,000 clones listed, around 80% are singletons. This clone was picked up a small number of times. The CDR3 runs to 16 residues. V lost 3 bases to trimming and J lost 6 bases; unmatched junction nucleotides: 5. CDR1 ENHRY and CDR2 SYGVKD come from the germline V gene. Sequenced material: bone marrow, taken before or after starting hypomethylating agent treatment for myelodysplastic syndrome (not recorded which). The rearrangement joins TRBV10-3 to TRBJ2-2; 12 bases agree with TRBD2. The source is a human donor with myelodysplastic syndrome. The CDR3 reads CAISDSGTSGSGELFF. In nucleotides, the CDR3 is TGTGCCATCAGTGACTCCGGGACTAGCGGGTCCGGGGAGCTGTTTTTT.